The 26 T cell receptor beta chains given below trace back to one sample, sequenced in a study of graft-versus-host responses after intestinal transplantation. Graft tissue was processed to release intraepithelial and lamina propria lymphocytes. TCRdb's copy holds only in-frame clones and misses some; the assay was immunoSEQ multiplex PCR. This table has about 63,000 clones, around nine tenths appearing once. Specimen: ileum tissue, collected about 350 days after transplant. The receptors shown here come from a human patient who received an intestinal transplant, so some T cells may come from the graft donor.

The J gene is TRBJ2-7, the V gene TRBV15; 9 nucleotides match TRBD1. The CDR3 consists of 14 residues. Losses at the gene ends were 3 bases for V and 3 bases for J; bases not matched to a gene: 3. In germline, CDR1 is LNHNV, CDR2 YYDKDF (reference sequence). In DNA form, the CDR3 reads TGTGCCACCAGCAGTTACAGGGGGCTCTACGAGCAGTACTTC. Translating gives CATSSYRGLYEQYF.

The chain combines TRBV28 with TRBJ1-5; D gene uncertain. The V end was cut by 3 bases, the J end by 0 bases, with 24 bases between. The CDR3 is made up of 20 amino acids. CDR1 is MDHEN and CDR2 is SYDVKM in the germline V gene. Written as DNA, the CDR3 is TGTGCCAGCAGTTTCCGGTTCGAGCAACGGGCCACTTATAGCAATCAGCCCCAGCATTTT. Encoded protein: CASSFRFEQRATYSNQPQHF.

The V call is TRBV6-1, the J call TRBJ1-2; TRBD1 aligns across 12 bases. Germline V gives CDR1 MNHNS, CDR2 SASEGT. CDR3 length: 15 amino acids. The V and J ends lost 7 bases and 8 bases, in that order; junction bases with no gene match: 11. CDR3 nucleotides: TGTGCCAGCACTCGGGACAGGGGGCCCTCAGGCGGCTACACCTTC. Translated: CASTRDRGPSGGYTF.

In nucleotides, the CDR3 is TGTGCCAGCAGCTTAGTACAGGGGGACACCGGGGAGCTGTTTTTT. This encodes CASSLVQGDTGELFF. The rearrangement links TRBV7-6 to TRBJ2-2; the match to TRBD1 covers 8 bases. The V gene's germline CDR1 is SGHVS and CDR2 FNYEAQ. This CDR3 has 15 amino acids. V shed 1 base and J 3 bases; nucleotides not matched to a gene: 1.

In nucleotides, the CDR3 is TGTGCCAGCCACCCCCCAGGGCCAGGGGAGCAGTTCTTC. Translating it yields CASHPPGPGEQFF. The chain employs TRBV28 and TRBJ2-1; D possibly corresponds to TRBD1 (5 bases). The V gene lost 8 bases and the J gene lost 10 bases, with 18 bases spanning the gap. Germline assignment: CDR1 MDHEN and CDR2 SYDVKM. The CDR3 is 13 residues long.

The chain carries TRBV6-1 and TRBJ2-3; TRBD1 matches 7 bases. CDR3 size: 15 residues. V lost 6 bases and J lost 1; bases outside the gene matches: 7. In germline, CDR1 is MNHNS, CDR2 SASEGT. DNA of the CDR3: TGTGCCAGCAGCGCCGGGACAGCAGGCACAGATACGCAGTATTTT. Translated, it gives CASSAGTAGTDTQYF.

The chain links TRBV6-5 to TRBJ2-7, with D possibly TRBD1 on 6 matching bases. V was pared by 6 bases and J by 3 bases, with 15 bases between. This CDR3 is built from 14 residues. Germline V gene sequence: CDR1 MNHEY, CDR2 SVGAGI. Here the CDR3 DNA reads TGTGCCAGCAGGACCCCCGGACAGCTCTACGAGCAGTACTTC. Its translation is CASRTPGQLYEQYF.

This chain connects TRBV5-4 to TRBJ2-3; D gene unclear. The CDR3 runs to 12 residues. The germline V gene has CDR1 SGHNT and CDR2 YYREEE (reference sequence). Trimming shortened V by 4 bases and J by 8 bases, and 11 bases separated the two germline ends. CDR3 DNA: TGTGCCAGCAGCCAAGGGATAGGTACGCAGTATTTT. Translating gives CASSQGIGTQYF.

The V and J genes are TRBV6-5 and TRBJ2-7; 8 bases match TRBD1. The ends lost 0 bases at V and 7 bases at J; junction bases unmatched: 5. The CDR3 totals 14 residues. Germline CDR1 is MNHEY and CDR2 is SVGAGI. This CDR3 is CASSYSAGGREQYF. DNA of the CDR3: TGTGCCAGCAGTTACTCCGCAGGGGGCAGGGAGCAGTACTTC.

This clone was detected once. Its ends do not fully match the called genes, so a read error is possible. The rearrangement uses TRBV2 and TRBJ2-3; the match to TRBD2 covers 9 bases. The CDR3 has 15 amino acids. The germline V gene encodes CDR1 SNHLY and CDR2 FYNNEI. CDR3 nucleotide sequence: TGTGCCAGCAGGAGAGGACTAGCGCACACAGATACGCTGTATTTT. Protein sequence: CASRRGLAHTDTLYF.

The CDR3 DNA reads as TGTGCCAGCAAATTAACGGAATCCTACGAGCAGTACTTC. Translated, it gives CASKLTESYEQYF. The chain has TRBV2 and TRBJ2-7; D remains ambiguous. This CDR3 region has 13 residues. The ends were cut back, 7 bases at V and 1 base at J, with 11 bases in the middle. Germline assignment: CDR1 SNHLY and CDR2 FYNNEI.

The chain carries TRBV6-7 and TRBJ1-5; D ambiguous. TRBV6-7 is marked as an open reading frame, function uncertain. This CDR3 is 12 amino acids long. V was trimmed by 11 bases and J by 6 bases, leaving 14 bases between them. The CDR3 region is CAQDLGVQPQHF. The DNA for the CDR3 is TGTGCCCAGGACTTGGGTGTTCAGCCCCAGCATTTT.

CDR3 sequence: CASSRSGQTSGSGLYEQYF. Written as DNA, the CDR3 is TGTGCCAGCAGCCGTTCGGGACAAACTAGCGGGAGTGGTCTTTACGAGCAGTACTTC. The rearrangement uses TRBV11-3 and TRBJ2-7; 11 bases line up with TRBD2. V was clipped by 5 bases and J by 4 bases; unmatched bases: 19. The CDR3 is 19 residues long. The V gene's germline CDR1 is SGHNT and CDR2 YENEEA.

This clone occurred once. The gene calls are TRBV6-1 and TRBJ2-7; weak D call: TRBD1 (5 bases). The V end was cut by 1 base, the J end by 9 bases, with 13 bases between. Germline CDR1 is MNHNS and CDR2 is SASEGT. The CDR3 consists of 13 residues. The DNA for the CDR3 is TGTGCCAGCAGTGAAGGGACAAGGTTTACGCAGTACTTC. This gives the protein CASSEGTRFTQYF.

This sequence joins TRBV6-1 and TRBJ2-5; D is unclear. CDR3 size: 12 residues. Germline V lookup: CDR1 MNHNS, CDR2 SASEGT. V was clipped by 2 bases and J by 5 bases, with 6 bases between them. The CDR3 DNA is TGTGCCAGCAGTGAACTTTGGGAGACCCAGTACTTC. The encoded protein is CASSELWETQYF.

The V call is TRBV2, the J call TRBJ2-1; D remains ambiguous. The V gene's germline CDR1 is SNHLY and CDR2 FYNNEI. V was trimmed by 0 bases and J by 13 bases, leaving 13 bases between them. The CDR3 totals 13 residues. The DNA for the CDR3 is TGTGCCAGCAGTGAAGCCGGGCTGCCACCCCAGTTCTTC. Its translation is CASSEAGLPPQFF.

A note on this clone: The sample contains more than one DNA sequence encoding this CDR3. CDR3 loop: CASSEESGRALFF. The CDR3 nucleotides read TGTGCCAGCAGTGAAGAAAGCGGGAGGGCCCTGTTCTTC. The genes are TRBV6-1 and TRBJ2-1; TRBD2 agrees at 10 bases. This CDR3 region has 13 residues. Germline CDR1 is MNHNS and CDR2 is SASEGT. After removal of 1 base from V and 15 bases from J, the junction contained 6 bases not matched to a gene.

This clone was counted a few times. The CDR3 DNA reads TGTGCCAGCAGTGAGAGGGTCGGAAACACCATATATTTT. Amino acids: CASSERVGNTIYF. This chain uses TRBV6-1 with TRBJ1-3; D is unclear. The CDR3 spans 13 residues. The V end lost 3 bases, the J end lost 4 bases, and 7 bases lay between the germline ends. Germline CDR1 reads MNHNS; CDR2 reads SASEGT.

The DNA for the CDR3 is TGTGCCAGCAGTTTATTGACGACCAGCTCCTACGAGCAGTACTTC. It yields the protein CASSLLTTSSYEQYF. V and J are TRBV28 and TRBJ2-7; D gene unclear. The CDR3 covers 15 residues. Germline values: CDR1 MDHEN, CDR2 SYDVKM. Trimming shortened V by 1 base and J by 0 bases, and 10 bases separated the two germline ends.

The chain carries TRBV14 and TRBJ1-4; no firm D call. V lost 0 bases and J 10 bases, leaving 18 bases between the germline ends. Germline V CDR1 and CDR2: SGHDN, FVKESK. The length of the CDR3 is 16 residues. The CDR3 region is CASSQEQGRGYGKLFF. The CDR3 region has the DNA TGTGCCAGCAGCCAAGAACAAGGGCGAGGGTATGGAAAACTGTTTTTT.

CDR3 residues: CASSFSNLIQGYTF. CDR3 coding DNA: TGTGCCAGCAGCTTTAGTAACCTCATCCAGGGCTACACCTTC. This sequence joins TRBV5-5 and TRBJ1-2; D is undetermined. V lost 2 bases, J lost 8 bases, and 16 bases lay in between. Germline CDR1 is SGHKS and CDR2 is YYEKEE (reference sequence). The CDR3 loop spans 14 amino acids.

The V gene is TRBV4-2, the J gene TRBJ2-5; D may correspond to TRBD1 or TRBD2 (5 bases each). Germline CDR1 LGHNA, CDR2 YNFKEQ. The CDR3 totals 15 residues. Trimming left V 3 bases short and J 2 bases short, with 13 bases between. CDR3 DNA: TGTGCCAGCAGCCAGAAGGGAGAGGGGCAAGAGACCCAGTACTTC. It is translated as CASSQKGEGQETQYF.

This clone was counted a single time. V and J are TRBV28 and TRBJ2-2; TRBD1 aligns across 8 bases. With 4 bases clipped from V and 1 base from J, the junction kept 2 bases outside the gene matches. Germline CDR1 and CDR2: MDHEN and SYDVKM. CDR3 length equals 15 residues. CDR3 in amino acids: CASSSGQGNTGELFF. The CDR3 DNA follows: TGTGCCAGCAGTTCCGGACAGGGGAACACCGGGGAGCTGTTTTTT.

This clone was seen only a few times. J is TRBJ2-3 and V is TRBV10-1; 10 bases fit TRBD2. Looked up from germline, CDR1 is WNHNN and CDR2 is SYGVQD (reference sequence). The V segment lost 2 bases and the J segment 5 bases; nucleotides outside the gene matches: 10. The CDR3 length is 17 residues. This CDR3 is CASSELLAGTREDTQYF. For the CDR3, the DNA is TGCGCCAGCAGTGAGCTACTAGCGGGAACGAGAGAAGATACGCAGTATTTT.

V usage is TRBV5-1 and J usage is TRBJ2-4; the D call may be TRBD1 or TRBD2 (5 bases each). Germline-derived CDR1 and CDR2 are SGHRS and YFSETQ. V lost 5 bases to trimming and J lost 2 bases, with 8 bases between them. This CDR3 comprises 13 residues. The CDR3 is CASSPGPKNIQYF. CDR3 sequence (DNA): TGCGCCAGCAGTCCGGGGCCCAAAAACATTCAGTACTTC.

The CDR3 region has the DNA TGTGCCAGCAGTTACGGGCAAAGAGATTCACCCCTCCACTTT. Its translation is CASSYGQRDSPLHF. The V call is TRBV6-5, the J call TRBJ1-6; D is unresolved. The CDR3 loop spans 14 amino acids. The germline gives CDR1 MNHEY, CDR2 SVGAGI. V gave up 2 bases and J gave up 8 bases, with 10 bases separating them.